This T cell receptor beta chain was obtained from a study of T cell responses to AZD1222 COVID-19 vaccine. Second-dose intervals of approximately 4 or approximately 12 weeks were pooled. Regarding this clone: Its target is not known.

Study findings and constraints: Clonal diversity was possibly underestimated; the donors were predominantly white British and more often female.

The assay was immunoSEQ multiplex PCR, and TCRdb's table has in-frame clones only and misses some. The repertoire holds fewer than 120,000 clones, with about 95% as singletons. Trimming removed 5 bases at V and 8 bases at J, with 13 bases between. The length of the CDR3 is 13 residues. CDR1 and CDR2 (germline): SSHAT, FNYEAQ (reference sequence). The receptor comes from an adult who received the AZD1222 COVID-19 vaccine. Sample: peripheral blood, taken 28 days after the second AZD1222 dose. This sequence joins TRBV7-7 and TRBJ2-1; D not certain. CDR3 in DNA: TGTGCCAGCAGCCAGGACGTGTGGGATGAGCAGTTCTTC. As protein: CASSQDVWDEQFF.